The rows below give T cell receptor beta chains drawn from one sample of a study of cytomegalovirus exposure and HLA in healthy donors. Method: immunoSEQ multiplex PCR; TCRdb's copy keeps in-frame clones and lacks some. The sample contains approximately 100,000 clones, almost 80% of which appear only once. Source material: PBMCs. These receptors all stem from a man aged 45-65 years in good health and CMV-seropositive. Each CDR3 is given with its conserved first and last residue. The order of the fields is clone size, D gene, J gene, V gene, CDR3 protein, CDR3 DNA. The D gene is left open where the match is weak. Clone size is shown for a subset of rows, as once, few, many or a class of expanded clone.

clone_size: NA; d_call: NA; j_call: TRBJ2-1; v_call: TRBV7-2; cdr3_aa: CASSSGPNNEQFF; cdr3_nt: TGTGCCAGCAGCTCAGGGCCCAACAATGAGCAGTTCTTC
clone_size: NA; d_call: TRBD1; j_call: TRBJ2-5; v_call: TRBV5-1; cdr3_aa: CASSFNQGAGETQYF; cdr3_nt: TGCGCCAGCAGCTTTAACCAGGGGGCAGGAGAGACCCAGTACTTC
clone_size: NA; d_call: TRBD2; j_call: TRBJ2-3; v_call: TRBV9; cdr3_aa: CASTPTSGVGTDTQYF; cdr3_nt: TGTGCCAGCACCCCGACTAGCGGGGTGGGCACAGATACGCAGTATTTT
clone_size: NA; d_call: NA; j_call: TRBJ2-1; v_call: TRBV6-1; cdr3_aa: CASSVVFNEQFF; cdr3_nt: TGTGCCAGCAGTGTTGTCTTTAATGAGCAGTTCTTC
clone_size: NA; d_call: NA; j_call: TRBJ1-2; v_call: TRBV19; cdr3_aa: CASSQQQGINYGYTF; cdr3_nt: TGTGCCAGTAGTCAACAACAGGGCATAAACTATGGCTACACCTTC
clone_size: once; d_call: TRBD1; j_call: TRBJ2-5; v_call: TRBV29-1; cdr3_aa: CSVVDRGRETQYF; cdr3_nt: TGCAGCGTTGTTGACAGGGGGCGGGAGACCCAGTACTTC
clone_size: NA; d_call: TRBD2; j_call: TRBJ2-5; v_call: TRBV19; cdr3_aa: CASSTGLARETQYF; cdr3_nt: TGTGCCAGTAGTACGGGACTAGCGAGAGAGACCCAGTACTTC
clone_size: NA; d_call: NA; j_call: TRBJ2-3; v_call: TRBV15; cdr3_aa: CATSRRQGLTDTQYF; cdr3_nt: TGTGCCACCAGCAGGCGACAGGGACTCACAGATACGCAGTATTTT
clone_size: NA; d_call: TRBD2; j_call: TRBJ2-3; v_call: TRBV5-6; cdr3_aa: CASSLFTSGMSTDTQYF; cdr3_nt: TGTGCCAGCAGCTTGTTCACTAGCGGGATGAGCACAGATACGCAGTATTTT
clone_size: NA; d_call: NA; j_call: TRBJ1-2; v_call: TRBV30; cdr3_aa: CAWSVLAGIYGYTF; cdr3_nt: TGTGCCTGGAGTGTCTTGGCCGGGATCTATGGCTACACCTTC
clone_size: NA; d_call: TRBD2; j_call: TRBJ2-1; v_call: TRBV11-2; cdr3_aa: CASSLDPSGAYNEQFF; cdr3_nt: TGTGCCAGCAGCCTGGACCCTAGCGGGGCCTACAATGAGCAGTTCTTC
clone_size: NA; d_call: TRBD1; j_call: TRBJ1-1; v_call: TRBV19; cdr3_aa: CASSILGTGVDLAVTEAFF; cdr3_nt: TGTGCCAGTAGTATTTTGGGGACAGGGGTAGATTTGGCAGTCACTGAAGCTTTCTTT
clone_size: NA; d_call: TRBD1; j_call: TRBJ1-5; v_call: TRBV28; cdr3_aa: CASRSGTGGLVPQHF; cdr3_nt: TGTGCCAGCAGATCCGGGACAGGGGGGTTAGTGCCCCAGCATTTT
clone_size: once; d_call: TRBD2; j_call: TRBJ2-1; v_call: TRBV9; cdr3_aa: CASSARSGALYNEQFF; cdr3_nt: TGTGCCAGCAGCGCCCGAAGCGGGGCCCTATACAATGAGCAGTTCTTC
clone_size: NA; d_call: TRBD1; j_call: TRBJ2-2; v_call: TRBV7-3; cdr3_aa: CASSLSSNRGNTGELFF; cdr3_nt: TGTGCCAGCAGCTTAAGCTCTAACAGGGGCAACACCGGGGAGCTGTTTTTT
clone_size: NA; d_call: NA; j_call: TRBJ2-7; v_call: TRBV5-1; cdr3_aa: CASSLEGGYEQYF; cdr3_nt: TGCGCCAGCAGCTTGGAAGGGGGTTACGAGCAGTACTTC
clone_size: few; d_call: TRBD2; j_call: TRBJ2-3; v_call: TRBV10-3; cdr3_aa: CAISQDAGLAGEDTQYF; cdr3_nt: TGTGCCATCAGTCAAGACGCTGGACTAGCGGGAGAGGATACGCAGTATTTT
clone_size: NA; d_call: TRBD1; j_call: TRBJ2-7; v_call: TRBV5-1; cdr3_aa: CASRQGPLENEQYF; cdr3_nt: TGCGCCAGCCGACAGGGGCCCCTAGAGAACGAGCAGTACTTC
clone_size: NA; d_call: NA; j_call: TRBJ2-5; v_call: TRBV11-1; cdr3_aa: CASSPRDFQETQYF; cdr3_nt: TGTGCCAGCAGCCCCCGGGATTTCCAAGAGACCCAGTACTTC
clone_size: once; d_call: NA; j_call: TRBJ1-1; v_call: TRBV11-1; cdr3_aa: CASSLVYGNTEAFF; cdr3_nt: TGTGCCAGCAGCTTAGTTTACGGGAACACTGAAGCTTTCTTT
clone_size: NA; d_call: NA; j_call: TRBJ2-5; v_call: TRBV28; cdr3_aa: CASTGGVGAGETQYF; cdr3_nt: TGTGCCAGCACCGGAGGGGTCGGGGCGGGGGAGACCCAGTACTTC
clone_size: NA; d_call: NA; j_call: TRBJ2-1; v_call: TRBV18; cdr3_aa: CASSPIAAPYNEQFF; cdr3_nt: TGTGCCAGCTCACCAATAGCGGCCCCCTACAATGAGCAGTTCTTC
clone_size: NA; d_call: TRBD1; j_call: TRBJ2-1; v_call: TRBV19; cdr3_aa: CASRHRGPENNEQFF; cdr3_nt: TGTGCCAGTAGGCACAGGGGCCCGGAAAACAATGAGCAGTTCTTC
clone_size: NA; d_call: TRBD2; j_call: TRBJ2-1; v_call: TRBV6-6; cdr3_aa: CASSSSTSGIREQFF; cdr3_nt: TGTGCCAGCAGTTCATCGACTAGCGGGATACGGGAGCAGTTCTTC
clone_size: NA; d_call: TRBD1; j_call: TRBJ2-7; v_call: TRBV19; cdr3_aa: CASTGTGGSYEQYF; cdr3_nt: TGTGCCAGTACCGGGACAGGGGGCTCCTACGAGCAGTACTTC
clone_size: NA; d_call: NA; j_call: TRBJ1-1; v_call: TRBV10-1; cdr3_aa: CASTEEEQASTEAFF; cdr3_nt: TGCGCCAGCACCGAAGAGGAACAGGCGAGCACTGAAGCTTTCTTT
clone_size: NA; d_call: NA; j_call: TRBJ2-3; v_call: TRBV27; cdr3_aa: CASSLTGWDTQYF; cdr3_nt: TGTGCCAGCAGTTTAACCGGGTGGGATACGCAGTATTTT
clone_size: NA; d_call: TRBD1; j_call: TRBJ2-7; v_call: TRBV28; cdr3_aa: CASSPSGTVYEQYF; cdr3_nt: TGTGCCAGCAGTCCCTCCGGGACAGTCTACGAGCAGTACTTC
clone_size: once; d_call: TRBD1; j_call: TRBJ2-6; v_call: TRBV28; cdr3_aa: CASFSGTGLTGANVLTF; cdr3_nt: TGTGCCAGCTTCTCCGGGACAGGGCTCACTGGGGCCAACGTCCTGACTTTC
clone_size: NA; d_call: NA; j_call: TRBJ2-1; v_call: TRBV27; cdr3_aa: CASSPHRNEQFF; cdr3_nt: TGTGCCAGCAGTCCCCACAGGAATGAGCAGTTCTTC
clone_size: NA; d_call: NA; j_call: TRBJ1-6; v_call: TRBV27; cdr3_aa: CASSLGEVSPLHF; cdr3_nt: TGTGCCAGCAGTTTAGGCGAGGTGTCACCCCTCCACTTT
clone_size: NA; d_call: NA; j_call: TRBJ2-2; v_call: TRBV25-1; cdr3_aa: CASTDRNTGELFF; cdr3_nt: TGTGCCAGCACCGACAGAAACACCGGGGAGCTGTTTTTT
clone_size: NA; d_call: NA; j_call: TRBJ2-2; v_call: TRBV9; cdr3_aa: CASSERAGTGELFF; cdr3_nt: TGTGCCAGCAGCGAGAGGGCGGGCACCGGGGAGCTGTTTTTT
clone_size: NA; d_call: TRBD2; j_call: TRBJ2-5; v_call: TRBV5-1; cdr3_aa: CASSHGLARETQYF; cdr3_nt: TGCGCCAGCAGCCATGGACTAGCGCGGGAGACCCAGTACTTC
clone_size: few; d_call: TRBD2; j_call: TRBJ2-2; v_call: TRBV7-3; cdr3_aa: CASSPGLAGTGELFF; cdr3_nt: TGTGCCAGCAGCCCAGGACTAGCGGGAACCGGGGAGCTGTTTTTT
clone_size: NA; d_call: TRBD1; j_call: TRBJ2-1; v_call: TRBV19; cdr3_aa: CASSTGTGGINEQFF; cdr3_nt: TGTGCCAGTAGTACCGGGACAGGGGGCATCAATGAGCAGTTCTTC
clone_size: NA; d_call: TRBD1; j_call: TRBJ2-7; v_call: TRBV18; cdr3_aa: CASSPFGTGDHEQYF; cdr3_nt: TGTGCCAGCTCACCGTTCGGGACAGGGGACCACGAGCAGTACTTC
clone_size: NA; d_call: TRBD1; j_call: TRBJ2-6; v_call: TRBV6-1; cdr3_aa: CATQQGAGANVLTF; cdr3_nt: TGTGCCACCCAACAGGGGGCCGGGGCCAATGTCCTGACTTTC
clone_size: NA; d_call: TRBD1; j_call: TRBJ2-3; v_call: TRBV5-1; cdr3_aa: CASNKVGQGSTDTQYF; cdr3_nt: TGCGCCAGCAACAAGGTGGGACAGGGGAGCACAGATACGCAGTATTTT
clone_size: NA; d_call: NA; j_call: TRBJ1-3; v_call: TRBV10-3; cdr3_aa: CAISESTSSGNTIYF; cdr3_nt: TGTGCCATCAGTGAGTCGACAAGCTCTGGAAACACCATATATTTT
clone_size: NA; d_call: TRBD2; j_call: TRBJ2-7; v_call: TRBV23-1; cdr3_aa: CASRGSGQVCGGQYF; cdr3_nt: TGCGCCAGCAGGGGATCGGGCCAAGTGTGCGGGGGGCAGTACTTC
clone_size: NA; d_call: TRBD1; j_call: TRBJ2-3; v_call: TRBV6-5; cdr3_aa: CASSDTGAADTQYF; cdr3_nt: TGTGCCAGCAGTGATACAGGGGCTGCGGATACGCAGTATTTT
clone_size: NA; d_call: NA; j_call: TRBJ2-3; v_call: TRBV14; cdr3_aa: CASSLRDLRTDTQYF; cdr3_nt: TGTGCCAGCAGCCTCCGGGACTTACGCACAGATACGCAGTATTTT
clone_size: NA; d_call: NA; j_call: TRBJ1-4; v_call: TRBV28; cdr3_aa: CASKGISEKLFF; cdr3_nt: TGTGCCAGCAAGGGGATATCCGAAAAACTGTTTTTT
clone_size: NA; d_call: TRBD1; j_call: TRBJ2-7; v_call: TRBV6-1; cdr3_aa: CASSNGGTGLHEQYF; cdr3_nt: TGTGCCAGCAGCAACGGCGGGACAGGGCTCCACGAGCAGTACTTC
clone_size: NA; d_call: TRBD2; j_call: TRBJ2-7; v_call: TRBV28; cdr3_aa: CASGLAGFSYEQYF; cdr3_nt: TGTGCCAGCGGATTAGCGGGGTTCTCCTACGAGCAGTACTTC
clone_size: few; d_call: NA; j_call: TRBJ1-6; v_call: TRBV30; cdr3_aa: CAWKGRGQPLHF; cdr3_nt: TGTGCCTGGAAAGGACGGGGACAACCCCTCCACTTT
clone_size: NA; d_call: NA; j_call: TRBJ2-7; v_call: TRBV4-3; cdr3_aa: CASSQPTRSYEQYF; cdr3_nt: TGCGCCAGCAGCCAACCTACTCGTTCCTACGAGCAGTACTTC
clone_size: few; d_call: NA; j_call: TRBJ1-2; v_call: TRBV18; cdr3_aa: CASSTVPSGELNYGYTF; cdr3_nt: TGTGCCAGCTCAACAGTCCCATCAGGGGAACTCAACTATGGCTACACCTTC
clone_size: NA; d_call: NA; j_call: TRBJ1-5; v_call: TRBV11-3; cdr3_aa: CASSFQSQGQPQHF; cdr3_nt: TGTGCCAGCAGCTTTCAGTCGCAGGGTCAGCCCCAGCATTTT
clone_size: NA; d_call: TRBD2; j_call: TRBJ2-2; v_call: TRBV5-1; cdr3_aa: CASSLTSAGELFF; cdr3_nt: TGCGCCAGCAGCCTGACTAGCGCCGGGGAGCTGTTTTTT
clone_size: NA; d_call: NA; j_call: TRBJ2-7; v_call: TRBV5-1; cdr3_aa: CASSVGRVGYEQYF; cdr3_nt: TGCGCCAGCAGCGTCGGTCGGGTCGGCTACGAGCAGTACTTC
clone_size: NA; d_call: TRBD2; j_call: TRBJ2-1; v_call: TRBV4-2; cdr3_aa: CASSQVTSKLGLAEYNEQFF; cdr3_nt: TGTGCCAGCAGCCAAGTTACTTCGAAACTCGGACTAGCAGAATACAATGAGCAGTTCTTC
clone_size: NA; d_call: TRBD2; j_call: TRBJ2-1; v_call: TRBV19; cdr3_aa: CASSRSSGRPYNEQFF; cdr3_nt: TGTGCCAGTAGTAGATCTAGCGGGAGGCCCTACAATGAGCAGTTCTTC
clone_size: NA; d_call: NA; j_call: TRBJ2-3; v_call: TRBV9; cdr3_aa: CASSPGWTDTQYF; cdr3_nt: TGTGCCAGCAGCCCGGGGTGGACAGATACGCAGTATTTT
clone_size: NA; d_call: TRBD2; j_call: TRBJ2-3; v_call: TRBV5-1; cdr3_aa: CASSLAGASTDTQYF; cdr3_nt: TGCGCCAGCAGCTTAGCGGGAGCAAGCACAGATACGCAGTATTTT
clone_size: NA; d_call: NA; j_call: TRBJ2-2; v_call: TRBV6-1; cdr3_aa: CASSESETGELFF; cdr3_nt: TGTGCCAGCAGTGAATCGGAGACCGGGGAGCTGTTTTTT
clone_size: once; d_call: TRBD1; j_call: TRBJ2-4; v_call: TRBV4-1; cdr3_aa: CASSQGTGVVDKNIQYF; cdr3_nt: TGCGCCAGCAGCCAAGGGACAGGGGTAGTAGACAAAAACATTCAGTACTTC
clone_size: NA; d_call: NA; j_call: TRBJ2-3; v_call: TRBV7-8; cdr3_aa: CASSLIRGSSDTQYF; cdr3_nt: TGTGCCAGCAGCTTAATACGGGGGTCGTCAGATACGCAGTATTTT